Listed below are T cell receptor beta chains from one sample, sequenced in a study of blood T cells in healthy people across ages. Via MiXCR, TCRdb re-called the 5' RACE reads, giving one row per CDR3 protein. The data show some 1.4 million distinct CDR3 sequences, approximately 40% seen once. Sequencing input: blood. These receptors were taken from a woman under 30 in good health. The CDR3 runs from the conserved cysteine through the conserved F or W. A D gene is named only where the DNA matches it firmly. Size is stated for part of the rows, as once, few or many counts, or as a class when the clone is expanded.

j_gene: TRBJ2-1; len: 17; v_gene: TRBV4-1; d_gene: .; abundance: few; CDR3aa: CASSQDLLSASRNEQFF; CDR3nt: TGCGCCAGCAGCCAAGATCTTCTGTCGGCTAGCCGCAATGAGCAGTTCTTC
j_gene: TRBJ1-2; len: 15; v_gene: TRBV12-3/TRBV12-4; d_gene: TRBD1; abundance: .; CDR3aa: CASSLSRGRNYGYTF; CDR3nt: TGTGCCAGCAGTCTTAGCAGGGGGCGCAACTATGGCTACACCTTC
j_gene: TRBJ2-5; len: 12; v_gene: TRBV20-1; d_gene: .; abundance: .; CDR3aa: CSAITGQETQYF; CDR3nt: TGCAGTGCTATTACAGGGCAAGAGACCCAGTACTTC
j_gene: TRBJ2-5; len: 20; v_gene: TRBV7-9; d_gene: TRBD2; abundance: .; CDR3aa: CASSLGGPGTSGVSAETQYF; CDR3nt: TGTGCCAGCAGCTTAGGAGGGCCCGGGACTAGCGGGGTTTCTGCGGAGACCCAGTACTTC
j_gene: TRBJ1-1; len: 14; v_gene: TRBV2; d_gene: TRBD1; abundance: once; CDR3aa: CASRGQGINTEAFF; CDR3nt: TGTGCCAGCAGGGGACAGGGAATAAACACTGAAGCTTTCTTT
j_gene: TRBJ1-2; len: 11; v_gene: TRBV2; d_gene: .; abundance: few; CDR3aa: CASSLTEDDTF; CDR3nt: TGTGCCAGCAGCTTGACAGAGGATGACACCTTC
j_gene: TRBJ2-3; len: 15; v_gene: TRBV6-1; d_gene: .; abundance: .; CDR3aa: CASSWLADDTDTQYF; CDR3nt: TGTGCCAGCAGTTGGTTAGCGGATGACACAGATACGCAGTATTTT
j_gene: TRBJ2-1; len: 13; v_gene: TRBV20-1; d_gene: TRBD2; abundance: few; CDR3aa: CSAPSGTYNEQFF; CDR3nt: TGCAGTGCTCCCAGCGGGACTTACAATGAGCAGTTCTTC
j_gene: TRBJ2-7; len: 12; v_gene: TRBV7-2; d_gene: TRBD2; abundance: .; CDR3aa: CASSPSLAGQYF; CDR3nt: TGTGCCAGCAGCCCCTCCCTAGCGGGGCAGTACTTC
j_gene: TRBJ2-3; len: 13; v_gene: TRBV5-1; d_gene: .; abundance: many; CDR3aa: CASSLARPDTQYF; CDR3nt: TGCGCCAGCAGCTTGGCTCGTCCGGATACGCAGTATTTT
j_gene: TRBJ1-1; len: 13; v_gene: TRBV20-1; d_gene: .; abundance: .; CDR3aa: CSTHLDGGTEAFF; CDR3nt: TGCAGTACCCACCTCGACGGGGGCACTGAAGCTTTCTTT
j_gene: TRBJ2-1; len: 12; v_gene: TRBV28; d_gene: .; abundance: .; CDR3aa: CASSLQSETQFF; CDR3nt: TGTGCCAGCAGTTTACAGTCGGAGACCCAGTTCTTC